A selection of T cell receptor beta chains follows, all from one sample in a study of cytomegalovirus exposure and HLA in healthy donors. The protocol was immunoSEQ multiplex PCR, while the TCRdb copy is restricted to in-frame clones and leaves out a portion. Found here are about 52,000 clones, 73% of them singletons; the top ten hold approximately 2.7%. Sequences were obtained from PBMCs. The receptors here all came from a man between 18 and 35 years old in good health and CMV-seronegative. The CDR3 runs from the conserved cysteine through the conserved F or W. Fields, in order: clone size, D gene, V gene, J gene, CDR3 protein, CDR3 DNA. A D gene is named only where the DNA matches it firmly. Not all rows give a size; the values are once, few, many and, for expanded clones, a class.

>.|.|TRBV29-1|TRBJ2-1
CSVEDRYNEQFF
TGCAGCGTTGAAGATCGGTACAATGAGCAGTTCTTC
>.|.|TRBV7-9|TRBJ1-3
CASSQRDFLSGNTIYF
TGTGCCAGCAGCCAACGGGACTTCCTCTCTGGAAACACCATATATTTT
>.|TRBD2|TRBV29-1|TRBJ2-5
CSVEGGGETQYF
TGCAGCGTTGAAGGGGGGGGTGAGACCCAGTACTTC
>.|.|TRBV4-1|TRBJ1-2
CASSHPAINYGYTF
TGCGCCAGCAGCCACCCAGCGATTAACTATGGCTACACCTTC
>.|.|TRBV6-5|TRBJ1-5
CASSPGNSNQPQHF
TGTGCCAGCAGCCCGGGGAATAGCAATCAGCCCCAGCATTTT
>.|.|TRBV4-2|TRBJ2-1
CASSQDIHIEQFF
TGTGCCAGCAGCCAAGACATACACATAGAGCAGTTCTTC
>.|.|TRBV27|TRBJ2-1
CASSLLQHNEQFF
TGTGCCAGCAGTTTACTACAGCACAATGAGCAGTTCTTC
>.|.|TRBV6-5|TRBJ1-1
CASSLVSRTEAFF
TGTGCCAGCAGCTTGGTTAGCCGGACTGAAGCTTTCTTT
>.|TRBD2|TRBV11-2|TRBJ2-3
CASSPPGLVVTQYF
TGTGCCAGCAGCCCCCCCGGACTAGTGGTTACGCAGTATTTT
>.|.|TRBV6-5|TRBJ1-1
CASSQYRAPEAFF
TGTGCCAGCAGCCAATACAGGGCTCCTGAAGCTTTCTTT
>.|TRBD1|TRBV14|TRBJ1-1
CASSPGTANTEAFF
TGTGCCAGCAGCCCTGGGACAGCTAACACTGAAGCTTTCTTT
>.|.|TRBV7-8|TRBJ2-5
CASSLAEQLKTQYF
TGTGCCAGCAGCTTAGCGGAGCAGCTAAAGACCCAGTACTTC
>.|.|TRBV7-2|TRBJ2-1
CASSSAGTGNNEQFF
TGTGCCAGCAGCAGTGCTGGGACTGGGAACAATGAGCAGTTCTTC
>few|.|TRBV9|TRBJ1-1
CASSGRRENTEAFF
TGTGCCAGCAGCGGGAGGAGGGAGAACACTGAAGCTTTCTTT
>.|.|TRBV29-1|TRBJ1-1
CSVEGGNTEAFF
TGCAGCGTTGAGGGGGGGAACACTGAAGCTTTCTTT
>few|TRBD2|TRBV12-5|TRBJ2-5
CASGLFLSGNQETQYF
TGTGCTAGTGGTTTATTTCTTAGCGGGAACCAAGAGACCCAGTACTTC
>.|TRBD1|TRBV25-1|TRBJ2-5
CASSATGTGDGTQYF
TGTGCCAGCAGTGCCACCGGGACAGGGGATGGGACCCAGTACTTC
>.|.|TRBV20-1|TRBJ2-5
CSARLEETQYF
TGCAGTGCTAGGCTAGAGGAGACCCAGTACTTC
>once|TRBD1|TRBV15|TRBJ2-1
CATSKQGAYNEQFF
TGTGCCACCAGCAAACAGGGGGCCTACAATGAGCAGTTCTTC
>.|TRBD2|TRBV5-4|TRBJ2-7
CASSELAGSPYEQYF
TGTGCCAGCAGCGAGTTAGCGGGGAGCCCCTACGAGCAGTACTTC
>.|TRBD2|TRBV30|TRBJ2-1
CAWSAYTGTRNPYNEQFF
TGTGCCTGGAGTGCCTACACCGGGACTAGAAACCCCTACAATGAGCAGTTCTTC
>.|TRBD1|TRBV25-1|TRBJ2-6
CASRMTGGAGANVLTF
TGTGCCAGCAGGATGACAGGGGGGGCTGGGGCCAACGTCCTGACTTTC
>.|TRBD1|TRBV7-8|TRBJ2-1
CASSSSRGYSYNEQFF
TGTGCCAGCAGCTCGTCCAGGGGGTACTCCTACAATGAGCAGTTCTTC
>.|.|TRBV2|TRBJ1-2
CASSRTAGYTF
TGTGCCAGCAGTCGGACTGCCGGCTACACCTTC
>.|TRBD1|TRBV27|TRBJ1-2
CASGPGTADGYTF
TGTGCCAGCGGCCCCGGGACAGCTGATGGCTACACCTTC
>few|.|TRBV7-8|TRBJ1-5
CASSSRTPSNQPQHF
TGTGCCAGCAGCTCCAGGACACCTAGCAATCAGCCCCAGCATTTT
>.|.|TRBV29-1|TRBJ2-7
CSALGGQNSYEQYF
TGCAGCGCCCTCGGAGGACAGAACTCCTACGAGCAGTACTTC
>.|.|TRBV28|TRBJ1-1
CASLNTPNTEAFF
TGTGCCAGTCTGAATACACCTAACACTGAAGCTTTCTTT
>.|.|TRBV2|TRBJ2-3
CASIALASRGTDTQYF
TGTGCCAGCATTGCCCTGGCATCCAGGGGCACAGATACGCAGTATTTT
>.|TRBD1|TRBV25-1|TRBJ2-3
CASSVMTGPDTQYF
TGTGCCAGCAGTGTCATGACAGGGCCAGATACGCAGTATTTT
>few|TRBD1|TRBV2|TRBJ1-4
CASYDRGREKLFF
TGTGCCAGCTATGACAGGGGAAGGGAAAAACTGTTTTTT
>.|TRBD1|TRBV19|TRBJ1-2
CASRGTGGVTF
TGTGCCAGTAGAGGGACAGGCGGAGTCACCTTC
>once|.|TRBV6-5|TRBJ2-7
CASSYTENYEQYF
TGTGCCAGCAGTTACACAGAGAACTACGAGCAGTACTTC
>few|TRBD1|TRBV28|TRBJ1-2
CASGPGTGNLFYTF
TGTGCCAGCGGACCCGGGACAGGGAACCTTTTTTACACCTTC
>.|TRBD1|TRBV9|TRBJ1-5
CASSQTGLNQPQHF
TGTGCCAGCAGCCAGACAGGGCTGAATCAGCCCCAGCATTTT
>.|.|TRBV9|TRBJ2-7
CASSVGAGLGAYEQYF
TGTGCCAGCAGCGTAGGAGCTGGACTCGGAGCCTACGAGCAGTACTTC
>.|.|TRBV28|TRBJ2-3
CATTPQGIRTDTQYF
TGTGCCACCACCCCACAGGGAATTCGCACAGATACGCAGTATTTT
>.|TRBD1|TRBV2|TRBJ1-4
CASSEWGTGTTNEKLFF
TGTGCCAGCAGTGAATGGGGGACAGGGACAACTAATGAAAAACTGTTTTTT
>.|TRBD1|TRBV5-1|TRBJ2-7
CASSSERTGGHEQYF
TGCGCCAGCAGCTCCGAACGGACAGGGGGTCACGAGCAGTACTTC
>once|TRBD2|TRBV28|TRBJ2-5
CASSFAGGPETQYF
TGTGCCAGCAGTTTTGCGGGAGGACCCGAGACCCAGTACTTC
>.|.|TRBV11-2|TRBJ1-1
CASSLDRIAFF
TGTGCCAGCAGCTTAGACAGGATAGCTTTCTTT
>.|.|TRBV7-8|TRBJ2-6
CASSLRGSGANVLTF
TGTGCCAGCAGCCTCAGGGGATCTGGGGCCAACGTCCTGACTTTC
>.|.|TRBV28|TRBJ1-5
CASSLSGINQPQHF
TGTGCCAGCAGTTTATCAGGGATCAATCAGCCCCAGCATTTT
>.|.|TRBV10-1|TRBJ2-5
CASSDPTTTTQYF
TGCGCCAGCAGTGATCCCACTACTACGACCCAGTACTTC
>.|.|TRBV5-4|TRBJ2-7
CASSRSDFYEQYF
TGTGCCAGCAGCCGGAGTGATTTCTACGAGCAGTACTTC
>.|TRBD1|TRBV11-2|TRBJ2-1
CASSPGQRQGEFF
TGTGCCAGCAGCCCTGGACAAAGACAGGGAGAGTTCTTC
>.|.|TRBV28|TRBJ1-1
CASSYARTANTEAFF
TGTGCCAGCAGTTACGCCCGGACAGCCAACACTGAAGCTTTCTTT
>.|.|TRBV10-2|TRBJ1-5
CASSDRAGGQPQHF
TGCGCCAGCAGTGATAGGGCGGGCGGTCAGCCCCAGCATTTT
>.|.|TRBV2|TRBJ2-2
CASNQLQTGELFF
TGTGCCAGCAATCAGTTGCAGACCGGGGAGCTGTTTTTT